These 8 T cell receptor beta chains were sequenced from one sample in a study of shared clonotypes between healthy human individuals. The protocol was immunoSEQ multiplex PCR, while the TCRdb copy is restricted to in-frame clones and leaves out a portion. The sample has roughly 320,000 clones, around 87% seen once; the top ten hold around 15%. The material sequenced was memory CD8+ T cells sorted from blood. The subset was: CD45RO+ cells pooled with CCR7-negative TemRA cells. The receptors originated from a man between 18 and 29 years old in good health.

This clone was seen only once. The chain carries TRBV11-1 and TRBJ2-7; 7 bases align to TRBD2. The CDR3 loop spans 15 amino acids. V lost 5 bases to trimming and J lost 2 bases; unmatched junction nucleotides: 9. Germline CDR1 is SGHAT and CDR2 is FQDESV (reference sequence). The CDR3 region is CASSPYRGGPYEQYF. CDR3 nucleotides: TGTGCCAGCAGCCCCTACCGCGGGGGTCCCTACGAGCAGTACTTC.

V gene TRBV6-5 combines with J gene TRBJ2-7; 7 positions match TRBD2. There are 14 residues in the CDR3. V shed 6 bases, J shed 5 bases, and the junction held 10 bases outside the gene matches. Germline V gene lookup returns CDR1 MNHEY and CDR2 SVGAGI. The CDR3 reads CASRLGAGRNEQYF. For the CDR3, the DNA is TGTGCCAGCAGGTTAGGAGCGGGGCGAAACGAGCAGTACTTC.

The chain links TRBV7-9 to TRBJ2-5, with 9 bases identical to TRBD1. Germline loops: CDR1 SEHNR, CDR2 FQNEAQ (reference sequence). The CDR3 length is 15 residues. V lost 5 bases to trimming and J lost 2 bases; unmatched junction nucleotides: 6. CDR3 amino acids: CASSERDREQETQYF. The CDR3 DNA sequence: TGTGCCAGCAGCGAAAGGGACAGGGAACAAGAGACCCAGTACTTC.

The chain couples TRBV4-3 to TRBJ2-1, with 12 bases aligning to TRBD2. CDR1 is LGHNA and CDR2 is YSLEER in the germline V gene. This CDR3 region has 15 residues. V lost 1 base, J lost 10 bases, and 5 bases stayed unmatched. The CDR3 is CASSQALLAGGEQFF. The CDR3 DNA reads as TGCGCCAGCAGCCAAGCCCTACTAGCGGGAGGCGAGCAGTTCTTC.

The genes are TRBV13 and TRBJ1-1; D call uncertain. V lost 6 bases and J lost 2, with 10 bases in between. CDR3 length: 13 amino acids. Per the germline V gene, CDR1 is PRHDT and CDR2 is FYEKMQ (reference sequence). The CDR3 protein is CASSSTANTEAFF. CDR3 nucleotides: TGTGCCAGCAGTTCAACAGCTAACACTGAAGCTTTCTTT.

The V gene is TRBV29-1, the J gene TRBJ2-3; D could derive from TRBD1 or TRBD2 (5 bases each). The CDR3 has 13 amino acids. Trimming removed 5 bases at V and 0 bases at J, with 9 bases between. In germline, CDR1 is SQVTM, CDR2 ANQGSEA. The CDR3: CSVQGPSTDTQYF. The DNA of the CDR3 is TGCAGCGTTCAGGGACCTAGCACAGATACGCAGTATTTT.

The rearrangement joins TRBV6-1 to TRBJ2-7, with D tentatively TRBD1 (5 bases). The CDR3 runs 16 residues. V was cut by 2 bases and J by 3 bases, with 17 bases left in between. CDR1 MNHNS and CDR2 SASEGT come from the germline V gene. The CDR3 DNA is TGTGCCAGCAGTGAATATCTTGGGCAGGGTCACTACGAGCAGTACTTC. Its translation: CASSEYLGQGHYEQYF.

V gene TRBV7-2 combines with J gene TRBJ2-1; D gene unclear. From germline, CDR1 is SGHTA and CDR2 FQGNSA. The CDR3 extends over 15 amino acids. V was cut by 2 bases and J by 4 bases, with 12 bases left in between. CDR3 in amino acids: CASSLPRLDYNEQFF. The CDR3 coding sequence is TGTGCCAGCAGCTTACCCCGACTGGATTACAATGAGCAGTTCTTC.